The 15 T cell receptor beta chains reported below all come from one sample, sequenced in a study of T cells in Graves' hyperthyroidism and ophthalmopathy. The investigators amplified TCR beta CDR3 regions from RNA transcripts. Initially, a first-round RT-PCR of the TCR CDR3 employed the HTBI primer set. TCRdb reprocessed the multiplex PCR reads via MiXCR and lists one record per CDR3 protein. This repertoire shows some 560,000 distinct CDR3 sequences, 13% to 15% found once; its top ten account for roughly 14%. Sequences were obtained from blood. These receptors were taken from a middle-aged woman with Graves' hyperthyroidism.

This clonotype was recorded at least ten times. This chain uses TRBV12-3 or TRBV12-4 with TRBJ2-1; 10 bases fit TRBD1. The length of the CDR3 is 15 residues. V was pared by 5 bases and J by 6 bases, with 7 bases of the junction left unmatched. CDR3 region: CASSPRDRGGNEQFF. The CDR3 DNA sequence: TGTGCCAGCAGTCCCCGGGACAGGGGTGGCAATGAGCAGTTCTTC.

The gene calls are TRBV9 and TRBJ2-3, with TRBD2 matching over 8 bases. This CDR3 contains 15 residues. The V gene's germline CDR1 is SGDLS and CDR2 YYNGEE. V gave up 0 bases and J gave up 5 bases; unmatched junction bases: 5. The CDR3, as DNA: TGTGCCAGCAGCGTAGAGAGCGGGAGTGGAGATACGCAGTATTTT. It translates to CASSVESGSGDTQYF.

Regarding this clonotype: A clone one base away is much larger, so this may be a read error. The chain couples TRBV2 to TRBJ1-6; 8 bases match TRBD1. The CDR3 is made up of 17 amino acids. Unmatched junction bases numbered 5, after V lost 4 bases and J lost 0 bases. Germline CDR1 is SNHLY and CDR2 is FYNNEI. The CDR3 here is CASSVGQGNSYNSPLHF. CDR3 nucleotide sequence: TGTGCCAGCAGTGTCGGACAGGGCAACTCCTATAATTCACCCCTCCACTTT.

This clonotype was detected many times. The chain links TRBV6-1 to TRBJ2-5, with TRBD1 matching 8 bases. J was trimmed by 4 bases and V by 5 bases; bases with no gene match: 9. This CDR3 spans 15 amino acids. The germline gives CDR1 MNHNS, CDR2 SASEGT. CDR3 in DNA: TGTGCCAGCAGTCAACCGGACAGGGTGAGAGAGACCCAGTACTTC. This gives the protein CASSQPDRVRETQYF.

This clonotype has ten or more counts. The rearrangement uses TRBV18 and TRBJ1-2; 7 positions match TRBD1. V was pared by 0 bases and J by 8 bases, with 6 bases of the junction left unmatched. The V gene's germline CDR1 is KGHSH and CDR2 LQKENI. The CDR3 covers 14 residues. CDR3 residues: CASSPPGQVEGYTF. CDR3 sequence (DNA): TGTGCCAGCTCACCACCTGGACAGGTTGAAGGCTACACCTTC.

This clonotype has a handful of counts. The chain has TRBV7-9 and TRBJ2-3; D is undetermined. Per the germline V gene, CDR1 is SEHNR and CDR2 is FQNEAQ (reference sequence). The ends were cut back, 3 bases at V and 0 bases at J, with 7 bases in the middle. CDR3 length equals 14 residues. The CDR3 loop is CASSFQLSTDTQYF. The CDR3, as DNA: TGTGCCAGCAGCTTTCAACTGAGCACAGATACGCAGTATTTT.

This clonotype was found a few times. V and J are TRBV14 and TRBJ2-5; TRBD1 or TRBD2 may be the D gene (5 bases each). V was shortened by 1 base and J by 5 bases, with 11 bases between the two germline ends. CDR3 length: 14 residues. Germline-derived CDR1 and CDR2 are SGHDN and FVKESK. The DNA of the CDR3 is TGTGCCAGCAGCCAAGGGGGACCCTCCGAGACCCAGTACTTC. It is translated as CASSQGGPSETQYF.

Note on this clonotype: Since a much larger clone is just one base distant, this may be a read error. The CDR3 sequence: CASSYPSGSYNEQFF. CDR3 nucleotide sequence: TGTGCCAGCAGTTACCCCTCGGGGTCCTACAATGAGCAGTTCTTC. The chain links TRBV12-3 or TRBV12-4 to TRBJ2-1, with D tentatively TRBD2 (5 bases). This CDR3 has 15 amino acids. Trimming took off 4 bases at V and 1 base at J, with 11 bases between the two ends.

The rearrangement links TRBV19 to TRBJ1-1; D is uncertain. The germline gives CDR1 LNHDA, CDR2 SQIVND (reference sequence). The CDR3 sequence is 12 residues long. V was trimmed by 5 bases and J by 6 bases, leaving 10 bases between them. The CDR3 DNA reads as TGTGCCAGTAGTCCCTTGACTTCTGAAGCTTTCTTT. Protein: CASSPLTSEAFF. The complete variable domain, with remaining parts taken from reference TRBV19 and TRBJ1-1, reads DGGITQSPKYLFRKEGQNVTLSCEQNLNHDAMYWYRQDPGQGLRLIYYSQIVNDFQKGDIAEGYSVSREKKESFPLTVTSAQKNPTAFYLCASSPLTSEAFFGQGTRLTVV.

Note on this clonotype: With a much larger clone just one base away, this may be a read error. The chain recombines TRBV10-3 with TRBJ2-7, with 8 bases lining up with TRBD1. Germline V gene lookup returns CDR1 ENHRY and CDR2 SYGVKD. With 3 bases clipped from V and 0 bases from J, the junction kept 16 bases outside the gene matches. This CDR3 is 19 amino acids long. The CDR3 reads CAISEVVGSGGPHSYEQYF. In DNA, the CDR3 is TGTGCCATCAGTGAAGTAGTCGGCTCAGGGGGCCCACACTCCTACGAGCAGTACTTC.

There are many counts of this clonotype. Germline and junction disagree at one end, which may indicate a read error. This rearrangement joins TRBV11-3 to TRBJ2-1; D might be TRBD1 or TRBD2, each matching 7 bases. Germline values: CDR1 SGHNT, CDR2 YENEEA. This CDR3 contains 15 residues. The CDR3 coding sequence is TGCGCCAGCAGCTTGGGAGGGGGCGGTTACAATGAGCAGTTCTTC. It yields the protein CASSLGGGGYNEQFF.

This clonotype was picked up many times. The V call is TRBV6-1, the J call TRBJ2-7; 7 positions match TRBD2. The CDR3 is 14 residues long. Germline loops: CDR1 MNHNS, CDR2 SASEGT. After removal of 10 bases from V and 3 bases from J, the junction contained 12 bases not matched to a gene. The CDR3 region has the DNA TGTGCCACCACGGCGGCTAGCGGAGGCTACGAGCAGTACTTC. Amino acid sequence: CATTAASGGYEQYF.

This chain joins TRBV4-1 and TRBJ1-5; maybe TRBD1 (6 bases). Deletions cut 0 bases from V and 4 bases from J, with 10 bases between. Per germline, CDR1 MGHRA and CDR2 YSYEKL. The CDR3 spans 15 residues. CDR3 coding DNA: TGCGCCAGCAGCCAAGATGGGACAACGAATCAGCCCCAGCATTTT. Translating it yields CASSQDGTTNQPQHF.

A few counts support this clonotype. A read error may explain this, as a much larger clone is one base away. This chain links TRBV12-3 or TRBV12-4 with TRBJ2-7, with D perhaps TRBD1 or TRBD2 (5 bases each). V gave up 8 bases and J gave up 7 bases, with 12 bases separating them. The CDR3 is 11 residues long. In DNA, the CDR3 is TGTGCCAGCTCGGGGCTCAATGAGCAGTACTTC. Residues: CASSGLNEQYF.

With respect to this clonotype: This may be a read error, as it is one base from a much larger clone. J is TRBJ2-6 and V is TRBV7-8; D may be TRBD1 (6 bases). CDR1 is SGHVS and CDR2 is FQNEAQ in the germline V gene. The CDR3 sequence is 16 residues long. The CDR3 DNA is TGTGCCAGCAGCTTAGGGGGACGGGCAGGGGCCGACGTCCTGACTTTC. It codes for CASSLGGRAGADVLTF.